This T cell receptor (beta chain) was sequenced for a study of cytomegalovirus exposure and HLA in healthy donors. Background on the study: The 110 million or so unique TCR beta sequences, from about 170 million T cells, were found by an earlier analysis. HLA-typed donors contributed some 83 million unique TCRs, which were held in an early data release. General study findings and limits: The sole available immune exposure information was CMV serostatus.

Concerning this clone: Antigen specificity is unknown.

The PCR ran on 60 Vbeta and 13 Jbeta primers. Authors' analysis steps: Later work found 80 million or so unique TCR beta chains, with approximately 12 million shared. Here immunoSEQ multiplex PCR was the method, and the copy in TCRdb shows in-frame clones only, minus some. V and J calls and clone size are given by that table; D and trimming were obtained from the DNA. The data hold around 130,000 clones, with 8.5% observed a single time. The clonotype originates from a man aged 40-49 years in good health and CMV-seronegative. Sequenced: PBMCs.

The CDR3 here is CASSQDKRVTDTQYF. The CDR3 coding sequence is TGCGCCAGCAGCCAAGATAAGCGAGTGACAGATACGCAGTATTTT. V is TRBV4-3 and J is TRBJ2-3; no reliable D call. Trimming took off 0 bases at V and 3 bases at J, with 10 bases between the two ends. The CDR3 length is 15 residues. Germline CDR1 LGHNA, CDR2 YSLEER.